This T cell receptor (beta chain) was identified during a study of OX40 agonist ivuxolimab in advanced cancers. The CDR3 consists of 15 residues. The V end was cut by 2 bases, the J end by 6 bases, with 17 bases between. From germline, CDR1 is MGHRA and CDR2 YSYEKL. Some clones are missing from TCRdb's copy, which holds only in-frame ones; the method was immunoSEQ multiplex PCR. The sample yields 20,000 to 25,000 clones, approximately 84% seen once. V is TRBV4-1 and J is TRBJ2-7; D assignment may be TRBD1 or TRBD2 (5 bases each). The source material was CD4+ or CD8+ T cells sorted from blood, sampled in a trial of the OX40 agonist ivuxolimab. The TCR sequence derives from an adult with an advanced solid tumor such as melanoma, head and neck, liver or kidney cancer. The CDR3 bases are TGCGCCAGCAGCCAACCCCGGGACGCTTCGGGCGAGCAGTACTTC. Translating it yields CASSQPRDASGEQYF.